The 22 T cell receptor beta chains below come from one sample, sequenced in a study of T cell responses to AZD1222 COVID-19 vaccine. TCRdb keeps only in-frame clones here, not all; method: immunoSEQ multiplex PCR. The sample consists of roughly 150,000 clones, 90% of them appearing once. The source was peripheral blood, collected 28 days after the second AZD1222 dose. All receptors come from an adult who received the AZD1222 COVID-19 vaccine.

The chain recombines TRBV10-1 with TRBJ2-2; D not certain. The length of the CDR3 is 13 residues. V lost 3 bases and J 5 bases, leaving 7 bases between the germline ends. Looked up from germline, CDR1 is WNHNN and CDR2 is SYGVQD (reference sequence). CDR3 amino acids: CASSESKTGELFF. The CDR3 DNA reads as TGCGCCAGCAGTGAATCAAAGACCGGGGAGCTGTTTTTT.

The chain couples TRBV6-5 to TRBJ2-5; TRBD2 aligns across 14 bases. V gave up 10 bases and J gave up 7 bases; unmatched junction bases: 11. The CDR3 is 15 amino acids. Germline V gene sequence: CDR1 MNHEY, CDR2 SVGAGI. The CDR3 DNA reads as TGTGCCACCGGACTAGCGGGGGGCTCCCGGGGGACCCAGTACTTC. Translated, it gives CATGLAGGSRGTQYF.

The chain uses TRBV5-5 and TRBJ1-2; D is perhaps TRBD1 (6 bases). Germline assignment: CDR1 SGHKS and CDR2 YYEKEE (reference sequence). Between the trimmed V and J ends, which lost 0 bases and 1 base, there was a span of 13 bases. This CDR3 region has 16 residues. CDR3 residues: CASSLDPAGVNYGYTF. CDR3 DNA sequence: TGTGCCAGCAGCTTGGACCCCGCAGGGGTTAACTATGGCTACACCTTC.

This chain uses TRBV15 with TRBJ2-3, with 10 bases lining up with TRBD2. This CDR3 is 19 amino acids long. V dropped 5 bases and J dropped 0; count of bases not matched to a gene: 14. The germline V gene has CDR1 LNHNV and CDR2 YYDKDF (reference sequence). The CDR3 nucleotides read TGTGCCACCAGCCCTATTGGGGTACTAGCGGGGCTTAGCACAGATACGCAGTATTTT. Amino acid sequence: CATSPIGVLAGLSTDTQYF.

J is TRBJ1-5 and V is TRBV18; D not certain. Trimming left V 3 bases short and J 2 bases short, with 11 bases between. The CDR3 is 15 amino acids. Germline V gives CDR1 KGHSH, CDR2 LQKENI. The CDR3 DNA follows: TGTGCCAGCTCACCCGGGCAGTGGGGCAATCAGCCCCAGCATTTT. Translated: CASSPGQWGNQPQHF.

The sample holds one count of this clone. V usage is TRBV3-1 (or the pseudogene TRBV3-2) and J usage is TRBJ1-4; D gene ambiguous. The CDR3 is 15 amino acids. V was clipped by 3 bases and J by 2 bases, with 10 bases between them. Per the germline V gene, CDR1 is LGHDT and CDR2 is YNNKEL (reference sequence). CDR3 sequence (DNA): TGTGCCAGCAGCCAGGGATTAGCTACTAATGAAAAACTGTTTTTT. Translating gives CASSQGLATNEKLFF.

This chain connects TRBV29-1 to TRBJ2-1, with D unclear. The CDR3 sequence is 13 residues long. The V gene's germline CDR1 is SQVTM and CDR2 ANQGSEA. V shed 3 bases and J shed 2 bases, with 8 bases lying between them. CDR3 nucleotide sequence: TGCAGCGTTGATCGTCTGGCCTACAATGAGCAGTTCTTC. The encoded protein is CSVDRLAYNEQFF.

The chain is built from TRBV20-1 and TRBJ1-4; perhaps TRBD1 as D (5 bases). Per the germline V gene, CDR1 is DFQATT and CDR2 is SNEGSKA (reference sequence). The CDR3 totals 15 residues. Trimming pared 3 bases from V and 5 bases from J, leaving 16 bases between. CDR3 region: CSASPNGAGNEKLFF. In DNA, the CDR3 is TGCAGTGCTAGTCCCAATGGGGCAGGGAATGAAAAACTGTTTTTT.

The CDR3 reads CASSLTGAPNEKLFF. For the CDR3, the DNA is TGTGCCAGCAGCTTAACAGGGGCGCCTAATGAAAAACTGTTTTTT. J is TRBJ1-4 and V is TRBV7-9; 7 nucleotides agree with TRBD1. The germline V gene encodes CDR1 SEHNR and CDR2 FQNEAQ (reference sequence). The CDR3 has 15 amino acids. With V trimmed by 2 bases and J by 3 bases, 3 bases remained unmatched.

In DNA form, the CDR3 reads TGTGCCACCAGCAGAGATAAAAGCGGGGACGCCTACGAGCAGTACTTC. Encoded protein: CATSRDKSGDAYEQYF. This chain joins TRBV15 and TRBJ2-7; 7 bases are a match to TRBD2. Looked up from germline, CDR1 is LNHNV and CDR2 is YYDKDF (reference sequence). Trimming removed 0 bases from V and 2 bases from J; junction bases left unmatched: 7. This CDR3 has 16 residues.

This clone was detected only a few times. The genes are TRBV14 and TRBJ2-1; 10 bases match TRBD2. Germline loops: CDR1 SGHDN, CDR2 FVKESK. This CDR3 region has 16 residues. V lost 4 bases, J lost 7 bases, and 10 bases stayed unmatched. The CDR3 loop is CASSRNRSGRSNEQFF. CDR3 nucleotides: TGTGCCAGCAGCCGTAACCGTAGCGGGAGGTCGAATGAGCAGTTCTTC.

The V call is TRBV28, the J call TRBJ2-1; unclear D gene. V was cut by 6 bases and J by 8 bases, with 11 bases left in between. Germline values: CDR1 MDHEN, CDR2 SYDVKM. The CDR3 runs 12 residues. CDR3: CASRGDWYEQFF. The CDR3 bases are TGTGCCAGCAGGGGCGACTGGTATGAGCAGTTCTTC.

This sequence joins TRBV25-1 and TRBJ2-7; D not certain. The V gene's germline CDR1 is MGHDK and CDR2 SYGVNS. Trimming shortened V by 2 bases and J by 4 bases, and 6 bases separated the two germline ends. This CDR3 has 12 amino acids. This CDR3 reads CASSEPSYEQYF. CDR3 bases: TGTGCCAGCAGTGAACCCTCTTACGAGCAGTACTTC.

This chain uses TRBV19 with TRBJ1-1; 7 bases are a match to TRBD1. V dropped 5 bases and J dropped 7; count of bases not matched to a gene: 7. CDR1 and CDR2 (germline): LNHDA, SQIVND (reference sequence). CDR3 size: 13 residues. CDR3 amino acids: CASSFRQGFEAFF. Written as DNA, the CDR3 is TGTGCCAGTAGTTTCCGACAGGGATTTGAAGCTTTCTTT.

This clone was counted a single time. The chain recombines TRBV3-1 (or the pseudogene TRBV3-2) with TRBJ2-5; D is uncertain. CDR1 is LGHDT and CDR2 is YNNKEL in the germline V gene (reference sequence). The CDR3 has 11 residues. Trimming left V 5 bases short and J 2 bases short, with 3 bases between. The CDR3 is CASSSQETQYF. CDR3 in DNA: TGTGCCAGCAGCTCTCAAGAGACCCAGTACTTC.

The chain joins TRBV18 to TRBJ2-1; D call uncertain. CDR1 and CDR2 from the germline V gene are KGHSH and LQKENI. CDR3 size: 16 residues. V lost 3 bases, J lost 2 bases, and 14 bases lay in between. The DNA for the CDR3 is TGTGCCAGCTCACCGTCGGCCGTTCTAACCTACAATGAGCAGTTCTTC. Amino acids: CASSPSAVLTYNEQFF. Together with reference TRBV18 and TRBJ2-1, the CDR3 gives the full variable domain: NAGVMQNPRHLVRRRGQEARLRCSPMKGHSHVYWYRQLPEEGLKFMVYLQKENIIDESGMPKERFSAEFPKEGPSILRIQQVVRGDSAAYFCASSPSAVLTYNEQFFGPGTRLTVL.

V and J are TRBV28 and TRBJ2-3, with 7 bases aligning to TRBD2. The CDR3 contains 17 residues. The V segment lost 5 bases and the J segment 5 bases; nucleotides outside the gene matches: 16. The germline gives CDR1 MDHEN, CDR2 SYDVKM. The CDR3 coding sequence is TGTGCCAGCAGTATCCTTCCTAGCGGTCCCGGTCGAGATACGCAGTATTTT. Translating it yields CASSILPSGPGRDTQYF.

The CDR3 DNA follows: TGTGCCAGTAGTGATGTGGGGCACGCTGAAAAACTGTTTTTT. Protein sequence: CASSDVGHAEKLFF. This chain uses TRBV19 with TRBJ1-4; TRBD1 is a possible D gene (5 bases). CDR3 length: 14 amino acids. Germline V CDR1 and CDR2: LNHDA, SQIVND (reference sequence). The V end lost 5 bases, the J end lost 7 bases, and 14 bases lay between the germline ends. Complete variable domain (other parts from reference TRBV19 and TRBJ1-4): DGGITQSPKYLFRKEGQNVTLSCEQNLNHDAMYWYRQDPGQGLRLIYYSQIVNDFQKGDIAEGYSVSREKKESFPLTVTSAQKNPTAFYLCASSDVGHAEKLFFGSGTQLSVL.

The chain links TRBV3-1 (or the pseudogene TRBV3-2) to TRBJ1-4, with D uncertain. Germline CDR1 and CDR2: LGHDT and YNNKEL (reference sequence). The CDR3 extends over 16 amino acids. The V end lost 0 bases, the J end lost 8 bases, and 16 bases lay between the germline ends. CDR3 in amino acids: CASSQDPPSEWEKLFF. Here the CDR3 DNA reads TGTGCCAGCAGCCAAGACCCACCGTCCGAGTGGGAAAAACTGTTTTTT.

CDR3 bases: TGTGCCAGCATTGACGGCTATGGCTACACCTTC. Encoded protein: CASIDGYGYTF. The genes are TRBV28 and TRBJ1-2; D remains unclear. Germline V gives CDR1 MDHEN, CDR2 SYDVKM. The V and J ends lost 7 bases and 4 bases respectively, with 7 bases between them. This CDR3 spans 11 amino acids.

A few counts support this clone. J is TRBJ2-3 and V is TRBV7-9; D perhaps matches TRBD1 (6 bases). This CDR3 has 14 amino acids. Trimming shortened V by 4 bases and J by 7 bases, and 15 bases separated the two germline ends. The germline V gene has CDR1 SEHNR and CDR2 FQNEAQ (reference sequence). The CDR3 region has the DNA TGTGCCAGCAGCTGGGGGCGAGGAACGCATACGCAGTATTTT. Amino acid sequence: CASSWGRGTHTQYF.

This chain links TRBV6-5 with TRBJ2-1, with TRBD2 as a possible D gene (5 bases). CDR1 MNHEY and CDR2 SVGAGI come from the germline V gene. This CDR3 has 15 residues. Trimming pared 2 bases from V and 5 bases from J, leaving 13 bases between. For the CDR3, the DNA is TGTGCCAGCAGTTACGCCGGGAACCTAGACAATGAGCAGTTCTTC. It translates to CASSYAGNLDNEQFF.